This T cell receptor beta chain was sequenced for a study of brain T cells in children with intractable seizures. Study results and limitations: Viral specificity was inferred only from CDR3 similarity; HCMV serostatus was unknown.

J lost 2 bases, V lost 5 bases, and 7 bases had no gene match. This CDR3 is built from 15 residues. Germline V gene lookup returns CDR1 SNHLY and CDR2 FYNNEI. This sample's time point: blood from clinic visit 5 months post-surgery; TSC patient then seizure free. Only cases whose brain tissue showed the highest T cell transcript signatures were sequenced. Patients received at least one anti-epileptic drug before surgery. The table came from immunoSEQ multiplex PCR; TCRdb's copy has only in-frame clones and leaves some out. The sample lists approximately 330,000 clones; roughly 93% were seen once. Regarding this clone: Antigen specificity is unknown.

This specimen was peripheral blood, taken 5 to 6 months after surgery. The V gene is TRBV2, the J gene TRBJ2-5; TRBD2 aligns across 8 bases. This receptor was obtained from a boy under two years old with tuberous sclerosis and intractable seizures. The CDR3 coding sequence is TGTGCCAGCAGTTCTTTGGTAGCGGGGCAAGAGACCCAGTACTTC. Its protein product is CASSSLVAGQETQYF.